The 32 T cell receptor beta chains below all came from one sample that was sequenced in a study of TIL therapy for anti-PD-1-resistant metastatic lung cancer. Time point of the sample: pre-treatment sample, taken before nivolumab and TIL therapy. Sequencing used immunoSEQ v3. The assay was immunoSEQ multiplex PCR, and TCRdb's table has in-frame clones only and misses some. The data contain tens of thousands of clones, about 69% of them singletons. This specimen was blood, taken at baseline. Source of these receptors: a person aged 25 to 79 with non-small cell lung cancer.

The chain has TRBV5-1 and TRBJ2-7; D uncertain. Germline V lookup: CDR1 SGHRS, CDR2 YFSETQ. CDR3 size: 12 residues. V shed 7 bases and J shed 3 bases, with 11 bases lying between them. The CDR3 is CASGLVGYEQYF. In DNA form, the CDR3 reads TGCGCCAGCGGTTTAGTAGGCTACGAGCAGTACTTC.

V and J are TRBV5-1 and TRBJ2-7; TRBD1 agrees at 7 bases. J was trimmed by 4 bases and V by 0 bases; bases with no gene match: 7. Germline CDR1 and CDR2: SGHRS and YFSETQ. The CDR3 has 15 amino acids. The CDR3 here is CASSLAGNRGYEQYF. Here the CDR3 DNA reads TGCGCCAGCAGCTTGGCCGGTAACAGGGGTTACGAGCAGTACTTC.

The genes are TRBV14 and TRBJ2-1, with TRBD2 identical over 11 bases. The CDR3 covers 14 residues. J lost 8 bases, V lost 4 bases, and 4 bases had no gene match. Looked up from germline, CDR1 is SGHDN and CDR2 is FVKESK. CDR3 sequence: CASSRTSGSDEQFF. Here the CDR3 DNA reads TGTGCCAGCAGCCGTACTAGCGGGAGCGATGAGCAGTTCTTC. Using reference TRBV14 and TRBJ2-1 for the parts outside the CDR3, the full variable domain is EAGVTQFPSHSVIEKGQTVTLRCDPISGHDNLYWYRRVMGKEIKFLLHFVKESKQDESGMPNNRFLAERTGGTYSTLKVQPAELEDSGVYFCASSRTSGSDEQFFGPGTRLTVL.

The chain employs TRBV7-9 and TRBJ2-7; tentatively, D is TRBD2 (5 bases). CDR1 is SEHNR and CDR2 is FQNEAQ in the germline V gene (reference sequence). V was trimmed by 1 base and J by 0 bases, leaving 16 bases between them. The CDR3 consists of 17 residues. The CDR3 region is CASSLGRLALSSYEQYF. Written as DNA, the CDR3 is TGTGCCAGCAGCTTAGGACGGCTAGCTCTAAGCTCCTACGAGCAGTACTTC. The full variable domain, its missing parts supplied by reference TRBV7-9 and TRBJ2-7, is DTGVSQNPRHKITKRGQNVTFRCDPISEHNRLYWYRQTLGQGPEFLTYFQNEAQLEKSRLLSDRFSAERPKGSFSTLEIQRTEQGDSAMYLCASSLGRLALSSYEQYFGPGTRLTVT.

The rearrangement joins TRBV20-1 to TRBJ1-1; D is undetermined. CDR3 length: 11 residues. Germline CDR1 DFQATT, CDR2 SNEGSKA (reference sequence). The ends were cut back, 3 bases at V and 4 bases at J, with 6 bases in the middle. The DNA for the CDR3 is TGCAGTGCTAGTTGGAGCACTGAAGCTTTCTTT. Protein product: CSASWSTEAFF.

The gene calls are TRBV4-1 and TRBJ2-3; TRBD2 matches 11 bases. The CDR3 has 16 residues. CDR1 and CDR2 from the germline V gene are MGHRA and YSYEKL. Losses at the gene ends were 1 base for V and 2 bases for J; bases not matched to a gene: 2. The CDR3 DNA follows: TGCGCCAGCAGCCAAGTGGGACTAGCGGACACAGATACGCAGTATTTT. It is translated as CASSQVGLADTDTQYF.

This clone was counted between two and nine times. The V gene is TRBV7-9, the J gene TRBJ1-2, with a tentative D call TRBD1 (6 bases). The CDR3 has 16 amino acids. Germline assignment: CDR1 SEHNR and CDR2 FQNEAQ (reference sequence). The V end was cut by 5 bases, the J end by 8 bases, with 24 bases between. The CDR3 region is CASSPSTAGEWGGYTF. The CDR3 DNA is TGTGCCAGCAGCCCCAGTACCGCAGGGGAATGGGGCGGCTACACCTTC.

The chain employs TRBV6-1 and TRBJ2-7, with D maybe TRBD2 (6 bases). Germline V gene sequence: CDR1 MNHNS, CDR2 SASEGT. This CDR3 has 15 amino acids. V was trimmed by 7 bases and J by 0 bases, leaving 16 bases between them. In nucleotides, the CDR3 is TGTGCCAGCAAGCCCATCGGCGGGGTCTCCTACGAGCAGTACTTC. It encodes CASKPIGGVSYEQYF.

The chain employs TRBV5-4 and TRBJ1-2; 9 bases map to TRBD1. Unmatched junction bases numbered 13, after V lost 3 bases and J lost 7 bases. CDR1 is SGHNT, CDR2 YYREEE, per germline (reference sequence). CDR3 length: 16 amino acids. The CDR3 sequence is CASSSGTGWGSGGYTF. DNA for the CDR3: TGTGCCAGCAGCTCCGGGACAGGGTGGGGGTCTGGTGGCTACACCTTC. The variable domain in full, completed from reference TRBV5-4 and TRBJ1-2, reads ETGVTQSPTHLIKTRGQQVTLRCSSQSGHNTVSWYQQALGQGPQFIFQYYREEENGRGNFPPRFSGLQFPNYSSELNVNALELDDSALYLCASSSGTGWGSGGYTFGSGTRLTVV.

This clone was recorded a few times. V and J are TRBV6-1 and TRBJ2-7; the D is unclear. CDR3 size: 13 residues. CDR1 is MNHNS, CDR2 SASEGT, per germline. Trimming pared 1 base from V and 2 bases from J, leaving 6 bases between. This CDR3 reads CASSEVPAYEQYF. In DNA form, the CDR3 reads TGTGCCAGCAGTGAAGTGCCAGCCTACGAGCAGTACTTC.

The rearrangement joins TRBV7-9 to TRBJ1-2, with 8 bases identical to TRBD1. The CDR3 has 13 residues. Trimming removed 5 bases from V and 3 bases from J; junction bases left unmatched: 2. Germline V gene data show CDR1 as SEHNR and CDR2 as FQNEAQ (reference sequence). CDR3 in DNA: TGTGCCAGCAGCCCGGGACAGGACTATGGCTACACCTTC. This codes for CASSPGQDYGYTF.

This clone was counted between two and nine times. The chain uses TRBV10-1 and TRBJ2-1; no reliable D call. Germline CDR1 is WNHNN and CDR2 is SYGVQD (reference sequence). V dropped 0 bases and J dropped 8 bases, with 11 bases sitting between them. The CDR3 length is 14 residues. CDR3 DNA sequence: TGCGCCAGCAGTGAGTCAAATGGCGTGGATGAGCAGTTCTTC. Translating it yields CASSESNGVDEQFF.

Written as DNA, the CDR3 is TGTGCCAGCAGCTTGGGCGTGCGGGGGGGAACAGATACGCAGTATTTT. This encodes CASSLGVRGGTDTQYF. J is TRBJ2-3 and V is TRBV5-4; 9 nucleotides line up with TRBD2. Germline values: CDR1 SGHNT, CDR2 YYREEE (reference sequence). The CDR3 contains 16 residues. The J segment lost 3 bases and the V segment lost 0 bases, leaving 5 bases of the junction unmatched.

V and J are TRBV9 and TRBJ1-6; the match to TRBD1 covers 9 bases. Per germline, CDR1 SGDLS and CDR2 YYNGEE. V lost 4 bases and J lost 8; bases outside the gene matches: 7. The CDR3 is made up of 15 amino acids. In DNA form, the CDR3 reads TGTGCCAGCAGCCCCCGGACAGGGGCGGATTCACCCCTCCACTTT. This sequence encodes CASSPRTGADSPLHF.

The J gene is TRBJ2-1, the V gene TRBV5-1; 8 bases are shared with TRBD2. The CDR3 totals 16 residues. Germline CDR1 and CDR2: SGHRS and YFSETQ. V was pared by 3 bases and J by 0 bases, with 5 bases of the junction left unmatched. In DNA, the CDR3 is TGCGCCAGCAGCTCTCATCTAGCGGGCTCCTACAATGAGCAGTTCTTC. This codes for CASSSHLAGSYNEQFF. Combining the CDR3 with reference TRBV5-1 and TRBJ2-1 gives the whole variable domain KAGVTQTPRYLIKTRGQQVTLSCSPISGHRSVSWYQQTPGQGLQFLFEYFSETQRNKGNFPGRFSGRQFSNSRSEMNVSTLELGDSALYLCASSSHLAGSYNEQFFGPGTRLTVL.

This rearrangement joins TRBV7-9 to TRBJ1-4, with D maybe TRBD1 (5 bases). Germline CDR1 is SEHNR and CDR2 is FQNEAQ (reference sequence). V dropped 6 bases and J dropped 2 bases, with 13 bases sitting between them. This CDR3 is 15 amino acids long. The CDR3 DNA reads TGTGCCAGCAGTCGTACTCAGGGTACTAATGAAAAACTGTTTTTT. Translated, it gives CASSRTQGTNEKLFF.

This chain links TRBV5-4 with TRBJ2-2; TRBD2 agrees at 8 bases. CDR1 SGHNT and CDR2 YYREEE come from the germline V gene (reference sequence). The CDR3 runs 13 residues. V shed 4 bases and J 7 bases; nucleotides not matched to a gene: 3. CDR3 amino acids: CASSRTSGGELFF. In DNA, the CDR3 is TGTGCCAGCAGCCGCACTAGCGGCGGGGAGCTGTTTTTT.

V is TRBV7-3 and J is TRBJ1-2; D gene unclear. The CDR3 loop spans 13 amino acids. The germline gives CDR1 SGHTA, CDR2 FQGTGA. Trimming took off 1 base at V and 6 bases at J, with 9 bases between the two ends. Here the CDR3 reads CASSLNGLDGYTF. CDR3 bases: TGTGCCAGCAGCTTAAACGGGTTGGATGGCTACACCTTC.

This clone was detected only a few times. An end of the junction does not agree with germline; a read error may underlie this. The chain uses TRBV7-7 and TRBJ2-5; either TRBD1 or TRBD2 may fit D (5 bases each). The CDR3 length is 14 residues. Germline loops: CDR1 SSHAT, CDR2 FNYEAQ (reference sequence). CDR3 nucleotides: TGTGCTAGCAGCTTAGGTAGGGACGCGGAGACCCAGTACTTC. Residues: CASSLGRDAETQYF.

The table lists this clone with a few counts. The CDR3 sequence is CASSLGLAGGLYNEQFF. The CDR3 coding sequence is TGTGCCAGCAGCTTGGGACTAGCGGGGGGCCTTTACAATGAGCAGTTCTTC. The V and J genes are TRBV5-4 and TRBJ2-1; TRBD2 agrees at 13 bases. The CDR3 has 17 residues. With 0 bases clipped from V and 4 bases from J, the junction kept 4 bases outside the gene matches. CDR1 and CDR2 from the germline V gene are SGHNT and YYREEE (reference sequence).

A few counts support this clone. V and J are TRBV4-1 and TRBJ1-4; D gene ambiguous. CDR1 is MGHRA, CDR2 YSYEKL, per germline. V was cut by 4 bases and J by 10 bases, with 10 bases left in between. The CDR3 contains 12 residues. The CDR3 nucleotides are TGCGCCAGCAGCCCCACGATGGGAAAACTGTTTTTT. It codes for CASSPTMGKLFF.

The CDR3 bases are TGTGCCAGCAGTTTACGGCTAGCGGGAGCAGAGACCCAGTACTTC. Amino acid sequence: CASSLRLAGAETQYF. The rearrangement joins TRBV27 to TRBJ2-5, with TRBD2 identical over 10 bases. The CDR3 totals 15 residues. The V gene end was trimmed by 2 bases and the J gene end by 4 bases; junction bases not matched to a gene: 4. The germline CDR1 and CDR2 sequences are MNHEY and SMNVEV (reference sequence).

The rearrangement uses TRBV5-1 and TRBJ2-3, with D possibly being TRBD1 (6 bases). In germline, CDR1 is SGHRS, CDR2 YFSETQ. V lost 2 bases and J 2 bases, leaving 12 bases between the germline ends. The CDR3 has 15 amino acids. The CDR3 sequence: CASSFAGDNTDTQYF. CDR3 nucleotides: TGCGCCAGCAGCTTCGCAGGGGATAACACAGATACGCAGTATTTT.

This chain joins TRBV4-1 and TRBJ1-5; D is ambiguous. This CDR3 is 13 amino acids long. V was trimmed by 1 base and J by 6 bases, leaving 7 bases between them. In germline, CDR1 is MGHRA, CDR2 YSYEKL. The DNA of the CDR3 is TGCGCCAGCAGCCAAGTCGTCAGTCAGCCCCAGCATTTT. Its translation is CASSQVVSQPQHF.

The chain couples TRBV5-1 to TRBJ2-5, with D possibly called TRBD1 or TRBD2 (5 bases each). Germline V CDR1 and CDR2: SGHRS, YFSETQ. This CDR3 is 13 amino acids long. The ends were cut back, 4 bases at V and 1 base at J, with 8 bases in the middle. DNA of the CDR3: TGCGCCAGCAGCACCGGGACCCAAGAGACCCAGTACTTC. Translating gives CASSTGTQETQYF.

The genes are TRBV30 and TRBJ2-5, with D possibly matching TRBD2 (5 bases). Trimming stripped 1 base from V and 4 bases from J, with 13 bases between. CDR3 length equals 14 residues. Germline V CDR1 and CDR2: GTSNPN, SVGIG (reference sequence). The CDR3 here is CAWSGTPRGETQYF. The CDR3 DNA sequence: TGTGCCTGGAGTGGGACTCCTCGGGGAGAGACCCAGTACTTC.

This chain joins TRBV11-3 and TRBJ2-3; 7 positions agree with TRBD1. J lost 5 bases, V lost 5 bases, and 22 bases had no gene match. This CDR3 comprises 19 residues. CDR1 is SGHNT, CDR2 YENEEA, per germline. In DNA, the CDR3 is TGTGCCAGCAGCCCTAGTCCCTTCGACAGGGAATCGGGTGAAGATACGCAGTATTTT. Its protein is CASSPSPFDRESGEDTQYF.

The rearrangement links TRBV12-5 to TRBJ2-1, with TRBD1 matching over 8 bases. The CDR3 runs to 15 residues. Germline V gene lookup returns CDR1 LGHNT and CDR2 FRNRAP. The junction had 7 bases not matched to a gene; V was cut back by 7 bases and J by 2 bases. This chain's CDR3 is CASDRGTGAYNEQFF. The CDR3 region has the DNA TGTGCTAGTGACCGCGGGACAGGCGCCTACAATGAGCAGTTCTTC. The variable domain in full, completed from reference TRBV12-5 and TRBJ2-1, reads DARVTQTPRHKVTEMGQEVTMRCQPILGHNTVFWYRQTMMQGLELLAYFRNRAPLDDSGMPKDRFSAEMPDATLATLKIQPSEPRDSAVYFCASDRGTGAYNEQFFGPGTRLTVL.

This clone was seen a handful of times. The chain links TRBV2 to TRBJ1-1; a possible D gene is TRBD1 (5 bases). The CDR3 has 14 residues. The V end lost 8 bases, the J end lost 2 bases, and 15 bases lay between the germline ends. The germline CDR1 and CDR2 sequences are SNHLY and FYNNEI. CDR3: CASLRGGANTEAFF. For the CDR3, the DNA is TGTGCCAGCCTCCGCGGTGGGGCAAACACTGAAGCTTTCTTT.

The chain is built from TRBV5-1 and TRBJ1-1; 10 bases line up with TRBD1. Looked up from germline, CDR1 is SGHRS and CDR2 is YFSETQ. CDR3 length: 14 amino acids. Unmatched junction bases numbered 3, after V lost 4 bases and J lost 3 bases. The CDR3 DNA reads as TGCGCCAGCAGCCCGGGGACAGGGGACACTGAAGCTTTCTTT. This encodes CASSPGTGDTEAFF.

The gene calls are TRBV19 and TRBJ2-7; 10 bases are a match to TRBD1. The germline V gene has CDR1 LNHDA and CDR2 SQIVND (reference sequence). J gave up 5 bases and V 3 bases, and 7 bases lay outside the gene matches. CDR3 length equals 15 residues. The CDR3 nucleotides read TGTGCCAGTAGTATCGGGACAGGGGTGGTCAACGAGCAGTACTTC. Its protein is CASSIGTGVVNEQYF. The variable domain in full, with the rest retrieved from reference TRBV19 and TRBJ2-7, is DGGITQSPKYLFRKEGQNVTLSCEQNLNHDAMYWYRQDPGQGLRLIYYSQIVNDFQKGDIAEGYSVSREKKESFPLTVTSAQKNPTAFYLCASSIGTGVVNEQYFGPGTRLTVT.

The chain links TRBV5-1 to TRBJ2-1; D gene ambiguous. The CDR3 sequence is 13 residues long. The germline gives CDR1 SGHRS, CDR2 YFSETQ. Trimming left V 1 base short and J 7 bases short, with 9 bases between. The chain's CDR3 is CASSLFGLNEQFF. In DNA form, the CDR3 reads TGCGCCAGCAGCTTGTTCGGGCTTAATGAGCAGTTCTTC.